This T cell receptor beta chain was retrieved from a study of blood T cell repertoires in COVID-19. The data were produced by immunoSEQ multiplex PCR, yet TCRdb's version contains in-frame clones alone and is incomplete. Of roughly 92,000 clones in the sample, 86% were seen once. CDR3 length equals 16 residues. V was clipped by 4 bases and J by 1 base, with 16 bases between them. Per germline, CDR1 SGHAT and CDR2 FQNNGV. The rearrangement uses TRBV11-2 and TRBJ1-2; D is ambiguous. Sequencing was performed on peripheral blood. This TCR came from a man in his fifties or sixties with acute or convalescent COVID-19. Here the CDR3 reads CASSSVRAGRNYGYTF. The CDR3 region has the DNA TGTGCCAGCAGCTCCGTGCGGGCAGGCCGTAACTATGGCTACACCTTC.